The T cell receptor (beta chain) described here comes from a study of response to subunit inactivated influenza vaccine (dated by TCRdb to 2016 to 2019). Concerning the study at large: The study used deep quantitative T cell receptor repertoire profiling to track responses to a trivalent subunit inactivated influenza vaccine. Results and caveats for the whole study, not just this receptor: According to the authors, only a limited number of new T cells may be recruited by each seasonal influenza vaccination.

CDR1 MNHEY and CDR2 SVGEGT are derived from the germline V gene. The CDR3 runs 15 amino acids, cysteine and phenylalanine included. Only the CDR3 portion is preserved as DNA: 45 bases, with reading frame beginning at the first base. V sheds 10 bases and J sheds 4 bases, leaving 17 bases between their ends. About this clonotype itself: No antigen is known for it. No much larger clone exists at a distance of one base, and base qualities are not known.

Receptor libraries were prepared by RT-PCR. Data came from an Illumina HiSeq 2500. TCRdb redid the processing of the public reads, applying fastp at Q25 and MiXCR, and retained in-frame beta chains. Rows merge per CDR3 protein into single entries with the most common DNA and genes. This sample gives under 850,000 distinct CDR3 sequences in total; under 20% of them show up just once. The ten top clones hold approximately 11% of the sample. This clonotype originated in a man aged 45-65 years who received an inactivated influenza vaccine. Donor details come from another sample of the same person, matched by shared clones. Rearrangement joined TRBV6-2 or TRBV6-3 to TRBJ2-6; the D gene is perhaps TRBD2, on 7 matching bases. The sample consisted of PBMCs from blood, taken more than 4 days after vaccination. In nucleotides, the sequence is TGTGCCACTAGCTGGGGGGGCACAGGGGCCAACGTCCTGACTTTC. This sequence encodes CATSWGGTGANVLTF.